This TCR beta chain derives from a study of T cell responses to AZD1222 COVID-19 vaccine. Study-wide findings and caveats: Spike-specific TCR breadth and depth were elevated following two AZD1222 doses.

About this clone: The target antigen is unknown.

Clones were read by immunoSEQ multiplex PCR, and TCRdb kept only the in-frame ones, dropping some. The sample consists of some 140,000 clones, around 90% of them appearing once. CDR3 length: 14 amino acids. Germline V gives CDR1 LGHDT, CDR2 YNNKEL (reference sequence). The trim removed 4 bases at V and 4 bases at J, leaving 4 bases unmatched. The chain combines TRBV3-1 (or the pseudogene TRBV3-2) with TRBJ2-4, with 7 bases fitting TRBD1. The source of this sequence is an adult in good health. Sequences were derived from peripheral blood, sampled on day 0 of AZD1222 vaccination. The CDR3 DNA reads as TGTGCCAGCAGCCGTAACAGGGGTAAAAACATTCAGTACTTC. It encodes CASSRNRGKNIQYF.